This note documents a single T cell receptor (beta chain) sequence. Its target is unknown. The data originate from a study of cytomegalovirus exposure and HLA in healthy donors. The PCR used 60 Vbeta and 13 Jbeta primers. Assay used: immunoSEQ multiplex PCR; TCRdb lists only in-frame clones, some missing. The sample comprises about 120,000 clones, more than 65% of which are singletons, and more than 1.4% rests with the top ten. General study points: TCR beta V- and J-gene trimming was later associated with a missense DCLRE1C variant. Cytomegalovirus-associated TCR beta chains were listed, numbering approximately 150.

The CDR3 consists of 18 residues. Germline V gene sequence: CDR1 SEHNR, CDR2 FQNEAQ (reference sequence). The trim removed 6 bases at V and 2 bases at J, leaving 15 bases unmatched. This clonotype originated in a woman aged 18-35 years in good health and CMV-seronegative. The V gene is TRBV7-9, the J gene TRBJ1-1; the match to TRBD1 covers 10 bases. Sequencing was done on a sample of PBMCs. CDR3 region: CASSRRQGASGENTEAFF. The DNA of the CDR3 is TGTGCCAGCAGTCGCCGACAGGGGGCTTCTGGGGAAAACACTGAAGCTTTCTTT.